These 10 T cell receptor beta chains share one sample of origin, sequenced in a study of shared clonotypes between healthy human individuals. Clones were sequenced by immunoSEQ multiplex PCR, and TCRdb holds only the in-frame ones, with some missing. The sample consists of 2 million to 3 million clones, 80% to 95% of them appearing once. Specimen: naive CD4+ T cells from PBMCs. Subset here: CD45RA+ positively selected. The receptors derive from a man between 18 and 29 years old in good health. Some clones in this sample may be carry-over from other donors' samples.

V is TRBV7-2 and J is TRBJ2-1; D call uncertain. Trimming removed 2 bases at V and 9 bases at J, with 11 bases between. The CDR3 extends over 13 amino acids. Germline CDR1 is SGHTA and CDR2 is FQGNSA. The DNA of the CDR3 is TGTGCCAGCAGCTTAATAGCCACCGGTGAGCAGTTCTTC. It is translated as CASSLIATGEQFF.

The genes are TRBV5-1 and TRBJ1-2, with TRBD1 as a possible D gene (5 bases). This CDR3 contains 13 residues. The V end lost 7 bases, the J end lost 1 base, and 11 bases lay between the germline ends. Per germline, CDR1 SGHRS and CDR2 YFSETQ. CDR3 loop: CASRGERNYGYTF. The CDR3 DNA is TGCGCCAGCCGGGGGGAACGTAACTATGGCTACACCTTC.

The rearrangement uses TRBV4-1 and TRBJ2-7; D uncertain. The germline V and J ends were trimmed by 0 bases and 2 bases, with 11 bases remaining between them. This CDR3 spans 15 amino acids. Germline V lookup: CDR1 MGHRA, CDR2 YSYEKL. This CDR3 is CASSQELNRAYEQYF. CDR3 sequence (DNA): TGCGCCAGCAGCCAAGAATTGAACAGAGCCTACGAGCAGTACTTC.

The genes are TRBV19 and TRBJ1-5; D is unresolved. Trimming stripped 2 bases from V and 6 bases from J, with 11 bases between. This CDR3 comprises 14 residues. Germline loops: CDR1 LNHDA, CDR2 SQIVND (reference sequence). This CDR3 is CASSIRETRQPQHF. The CDR3 nucleotides are TGTGCCAGTAGTATACGGGAGACGCGTCAGCCCCAGCATTTT.

The chain employs TRBV30 and TRBJ1-6; weak D call: TRBD1 (6 bases). Germline lookup yields CDR1 GTSNPN and CDR2 SVGIG (reference sequence). The CDR3 runs to 14 residues. Trimming stripped 2 bases from V and 7 bases from J, with 12 bases between. CDR3 DNA: TGTGCCTGGAGTCTGGGGGCTGGGAATTCACCCCTCCACTTT. Its translation is CAWSLGAGNSPLHF.

V usage is TRBV18 and J usage is TRBJ2-1; D is undetermined. This CDR3 contains 12 residues. V gave up 5 bases and J gave up 8 bases, with 10 bases separating them. CDR1 is KGHSH and CDR2 is LQKENI in the germline V gene. The CDR3 nucleotides are TGTGCCAGCTCAGCCTTGACGGATGAGCAGTTCTTC. It translates to CASSALTDEQFF.

The V call is TRBV29-1, the J call TRBJ1-1, with D unresolved. Germline assignment: CDR1 SQVTM and CDR2 ANQGSEA. The V end was cut by 7 bases, the J end by 6 bases, with 15 bases between. The CDR3 extends over 12 amino acids. CDR3 loop: CSAADWKSEAFF. In DNA form, the CDR3 reads TGCAGCGCCGCGGATTGGAAGTCTGAAGCTTTCTTT. The variable domain in full, with the rest retrieved from reference TRBV29-1 and TRBJ1-1, is SAVISQKPSRDICQRGTSLTIQCQVDSQVTMMFWYRQQPGQSLTLIATANQGSEATYESGFVIDKFPISRPNLTFSTLTVSNMSPEDSSIYLCSAADWKSEAFFGQGTRLTVV.

The chain uses TRBV7-8 and TRBJ2-7; D is perhaps TRBD2 (5 bases). The CDR3 has 13 amino acids. CDR1 and CDR2 (germline): SGHVS, FQNEAQ. Trimming removed 5 bases at V and 0 bases at J, with 8 bases between. The CDR3 region is CASSRDTSYEQYF. The CDR3 coding sequence is TGTGCCAGCAGCCGGGATACCTCCTACGAGCAGTACTTC.

The chain couples TRBV7-3 to TRBJ2-1; 7 bases map to TRBD2. Germline V gene data show CDR1 as SGHTA and CDR2 as FQGTGA. V gave up 1 base and J gave up 3 bases; unmatched junction bases: 9. CDR3 length equals 17 residues. CDR3 nucleotides: TGTGCCAGCAGCTTAAAAGGACTCAGCGGGAACTACAATGAGCAGTTCTTC. This codes for CASSLKGLSGNYNEQFF. Looking up the rest from reference TRBV7-3 and TRBJ2-1 gives the full variable domain: GAGVSQTPSNKVTEKGKYVELRCDPISGHTALYWYRQSLGQGPEFLIYFQGTGAADDSGLPNDRFFAVRPEGSVSTLKIQRTERGDSAVYLCASSLKGLSGNYNEQFFGPGTRLTVL.

This sequence joins TRBV28 and TRBJ1-2; D is unresolved. The CDR3 is made up of 14 amino acids. Germline loops: CDR1 MDHEN, CDR2 SYDVKM. The germline V and J ends were trimmed by 4 bases and 8 bases, with 17 bases remaining between them. This CDR3 reads CASSSRRGQTGYTF. The DNA of the CDR3 is TGTGCCAGCAGTTCAAGGCGTGGGCAGACGGGCTACACCTTC.